The present TCR beta chain was sequenced within a study of blood T cell repertoires in COVID-19. Germline V gene sequence: CDR1 SGDLS, CDR2 YYNGEE. This CDR3 comprises 14 residues. V was pared by 1 base and J by 1 base, with 5 bases between. As processed by the authors: Reference gene primer amplification in the assay estimated nucleated cell counts. The repertoire was sequenced with immunoSEQ multiplex PCR; TCRdb's copy has only in-frame clones and lacks some. V, J and clone size are those of that table, while D and trimming were read from the DNA. The sample includes 200,000 to 300,000 clones, about 89% of them seen just once.

Sample: peripheral blood. The source of this sequence is a woman aged 40 to 50 who had recovered from COVID-19. This sequence joins TRBV9 and TRBJ2-2, with unresolved D. The CDR3: CASSVRRNTGELFF. Here the CDR3 DNA reads TGTGCCAGCAGCGTACGCAGGAACACCGGGGAGCTGTTTTTT.